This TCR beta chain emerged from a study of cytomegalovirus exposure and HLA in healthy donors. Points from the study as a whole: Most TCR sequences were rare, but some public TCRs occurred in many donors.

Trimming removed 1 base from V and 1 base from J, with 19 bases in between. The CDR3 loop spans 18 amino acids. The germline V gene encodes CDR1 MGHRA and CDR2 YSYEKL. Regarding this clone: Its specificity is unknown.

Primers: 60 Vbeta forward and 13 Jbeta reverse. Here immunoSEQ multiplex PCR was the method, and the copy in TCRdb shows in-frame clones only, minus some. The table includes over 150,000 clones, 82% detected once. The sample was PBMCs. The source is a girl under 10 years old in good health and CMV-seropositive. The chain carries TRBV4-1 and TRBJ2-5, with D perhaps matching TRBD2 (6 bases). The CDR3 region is CASSQGGAAGGVQETQYF. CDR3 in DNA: TGCGCCAGCAGCCAAGGAGGCGCCGCCGGCGGGGTCCAAGAGACCCAGTACTTC.